This T cell receptor (beta chain) comes out of a study of T cells after yellow fever vaccination (dated by TCRdb to between 2018 and 2021). About the full investigation: The SMART-Seq v4 Ultra Low Input RNA kit was used to prepare libraries from fractions with low cell numbers. Bulk TCR alpha and beta repertoires were sequenced longitudinally to track T-cell clones before and after primary and booster YFV17D yellow fever vaccination. Two healthy male donors, one aged 18 to 30 and one aged 30 to 40 years, made up the cohort. Bulk PBMC replicates and cell subsets were isolated from blood drawn at multiple timepoints before and after both primary and secondary immunization. General conclusions and limits of the study: A small fraction of clonotypes showed up in both the CD4 and CD8 compartments, probably as a result of convergent recombination. Because abundant contaminating clonotypes from the bulk population could be contained in FACS-sorted repertoires, computational filtering was required. Because the study included only two donors, the extent to which the findings can be generalized is limited. Compared with the primary T-cell response, the secondary T-cell response was faster but weaker, reaching its peak on day 5 rather than on day 15. Most clones expanded after primary vaccination (around 96% of CD4 and approximately 90% of CD8) were re-detected after the booster, suggesting that broad memory maintenance occurred.

The instrument was an Illumina NovaSeq 6000. Synthesis of TCR cDNA relied on 5'RACE template switching, a step that introduced a universal primer site along with unique molecular identifiers. cDNA synthesis was primed from both the TCR alpha and TCR beta constant segments. Libraries were amplified in two PCR steps, with sample barcodes and sequencing adapters added in the second step. Sequencing of the libraries was done on either Illumina HiSeq 2500 (2x100 bp) or NovaSeq (2x150 bp). Concerning the study's data processing: MIGEC handled demultiplexing of reads and collapsing into UMI consensus sequences, while MiXCR performed V(D)J alignment. Vaccine-responding clonotypes were defined with edgeR using replicate PBMC samples, requiring FDR below 0.01 and a log2 fold change above 5 up to day 15. Bulk clonotypes were assigned CD4 or CD8 identity according to which sequenced CD4 or CD8 repertoire held them at higher abundance. TCRdb handled the public reads itself, with Q25 trimming in fastp and clone calling in MiXCR, and kept productive beta chains. Rows merge per CDR3 protein into single entries with the most common DNA and genes. TCRdb's processing, not the authors' own work, is the source of the V and J calls. Within this sample are 170,000 or so distinct CDR3 sequences, with roughly 9% of them counted one time only. The top ten hold roughly a third of the sample.

Taken from cysteine to phenylalanine, the CDR3 has 14 residues. Only CDR3 DNA is held: 42 bases, read in frame from base 1. Based on the germline V gene (reference sequence), the CDR1 and CDR2 sequences are MNHEY and SMNVEV. At the junction V is shortened by 6 bases and J by 2 bases; bases outside the gene matches: 3. The meaning of the sample's treatment or condition label: live attenuated yellow fever vaccine strain. A standard Ficoll-Paque protocol was used to isolate PBMCs from peripheral blood. Dynabeads CD4 and CD8 positive selection kits were used to isolate the CD4 and CD8 T-cell fractions. TriZol was used to extract RNA from bulk PBMCs, from CD4 and CD8 fractions, and from dextramer-positive and dextramer-negative fractions. In its sample, this clonotype was seen many times. Its antigen is still unknown. Base qualities are not at hand, and no much larger clone is one base apart.

Source: CD8+ T cells sorted from PBMCs, taken 45 days after the yellow fever booster vaccination. This TCR came from a man aged 18-30 years who received the YFV17D yellow fever vaccine. The chain was built from TRBV27 and TRBJ2-1; TRBD1 fits 8 bases in the junction. The CDR3 here reads CASSPGGPYNEQFF. The DNA sequence reads TGTGCCAGCAGCCCAGGGGGCCCCTACAATGAGCAGTTCTTC.